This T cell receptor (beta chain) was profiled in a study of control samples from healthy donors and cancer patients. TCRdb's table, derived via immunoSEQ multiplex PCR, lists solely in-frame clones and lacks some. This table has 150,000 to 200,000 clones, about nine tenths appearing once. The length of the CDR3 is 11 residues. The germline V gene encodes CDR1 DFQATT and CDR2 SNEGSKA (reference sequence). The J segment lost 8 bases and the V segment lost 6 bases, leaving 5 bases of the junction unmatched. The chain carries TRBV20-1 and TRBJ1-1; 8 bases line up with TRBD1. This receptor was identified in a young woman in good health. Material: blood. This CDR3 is CSAPRQGEAFF. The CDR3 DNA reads TGCAGTGCCCCCCGACAGGGGGAAGCTTTCTTT.